This T cell receptor (beta chain) was captured in a study of long-term antiretroviral therapy in people with HIV. About the research overall: A decade or so separates the oldest specimens from the later 2015 immediate-ART recommendation. Findings and caveats of the study: The repertoire was dominated at all time points by clones expanded before ART. Diversity rose after ART but stayed below transplant donor controls.

At the survey level, the v3.0 immunoSEQ assay was run. Here immunoSEQ multiplex PCR was the method, and the copy in TCRdb shows in-frame clones only, minus some. The sample holds 20,000 to 30,000 clones, roughly 87% seen once. As for this clone: The target antigen is unknown.

Per the germline V gene, CDR1 is KGHSH and CDR2 is LQKENI. The CDR3 spans 14 residues. V was shortened by 3 bases and J by 10 bases, with 18 bases between the two germline ends. No donor had fewer than one pre-ART PBMC sample or fewer than two post-ART PBMC samples. This specimen was unsorted PBMCs, taken 1.8 years before starting antiretroviral therapy. This TCR was sampled from a middle-aged man with HIV. The chain combines TRBV18 with TRBJ1-1, with a possible D match to TRBD1 (5 bases). The CDR3 is CASSPDAGGVGAFF. The CDR3 DNA reads TGTGCCAGCTCACCCGACGCGGGAGGGGTTGGAGCTTTCTTT.